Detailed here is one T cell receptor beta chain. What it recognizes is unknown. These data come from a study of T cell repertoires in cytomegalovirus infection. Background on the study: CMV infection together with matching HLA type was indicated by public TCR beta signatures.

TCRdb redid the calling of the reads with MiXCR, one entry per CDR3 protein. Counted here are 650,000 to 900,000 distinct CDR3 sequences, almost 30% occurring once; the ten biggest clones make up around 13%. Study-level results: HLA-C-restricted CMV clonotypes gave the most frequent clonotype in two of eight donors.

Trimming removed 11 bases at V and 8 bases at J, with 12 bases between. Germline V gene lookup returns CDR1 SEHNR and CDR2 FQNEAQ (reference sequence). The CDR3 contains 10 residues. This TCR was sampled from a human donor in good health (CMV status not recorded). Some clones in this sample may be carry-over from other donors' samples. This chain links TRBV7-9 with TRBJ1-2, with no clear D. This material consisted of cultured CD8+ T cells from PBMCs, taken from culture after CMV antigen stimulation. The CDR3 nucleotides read TGTGCCTCGGTTGATCCGGGCTACACCTTC. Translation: CASVDPGYTF.